Each of the 20 T cell receptor beta chains below was sequenced from the same sample in a study of shared clonotypes between healthy human individuals (dated by TCRdb to the early 2020s). Libraries were built with the immunoSEQ multiplex PCR assay. TCRdb's version of the immuneACCESS table is confined to in-frame rearrangements and falls short of the full clone set. An unresolved V gene accounts for under half of the shortfall where checked; the remainder is of unknown origin. This sample is represented by approximately 2.1 million clones; approximately 95% of them were singletons. The top ten hold 0.35% to 0.5% of the sample. The sequencing input was naive CD4+ T cells from PBMCs. What this sample's cell subset or site label stands for: CD45RA+ positively selected. The source of these receptors is a man between 18 and 35 years old in good health. Some clones in this sample may be carry-over from other donors' samples.

The chain employs TRBV7-8 and TRBJ2-7; 7 nucleotides agree with TRBD2. The CDR3 covers 15 residues. Germline CDR1 and CDR2: SGHVS and FQNEAQ. Germline trimming cut 1 base from V and 2 bases from J; bases unmatched to any gene: 5. CDR3 region: CASSLELAGAYEQYF. CDR3 bases: TGTGCCAGCAGCTTAGAGCTCGCGGGAGCCTACGAGCAGTACTTC.

The chain recombines TRBV30 with TRBJ2-7; unclear D gene. Germline V gene data show CDR1 as GTSNPN and CDR2 as SVGIG (reference sequence). The CDR3 consists of 15 residues. With 3 bases removed from V and 4 bases from J, the gap between germline ends came to 19 bases. CDR3 in DNA: TGTGCCTGGAGCGCCCCCCCCGCCATGGGGTACGAGCAGTACTTC. Translated: CAWSAPPAMGYEQYF. Supplemented by reference TRBV30 and TRBJ2-7, the full variable domain reads SQTIHQWPATLVQPVGSPLSLECTVEGTSNPNLYWYRQAAGRGLQLLFYSVGIGQISSEVPQNLSASRPQDRQFILSSKKLLLSDSGFYLCAWSAPPAMGYEQYFGPGTRLTVT.

This chain connects TRBV7-3 to TRBJ2-1; the D gene is possibly TRBD2 (5 bases). The CDR3 contains 11 residues. V was pared by 5 bases and J by 9 bases, with 8 bases between. CDR1 and CDR2 from the germline V gene are SGHTA and FQGTGA. The CDR3 region is CASSQSGEQFF. CDR3 sequence (DNA): TGTGCCAGCAGCCAAAGCGGTGAGCAGTTCTTC.

The chain combines TRBV9 with TRBJ2-7; 7 nucleotides line up with TRBD1. With 5 bases clipped from V and 0 bases from J, the junction kept 8 bases outside the gene matches. The CDR3 extends over 15 amino acids. Germline V gene lookup returns CDR1 SGDLS and CDR2 YYNGEE. The CDR3 DNA sequence: TGTGCCAGCAGTCCCAGGGGGATGAGCTCCTACGAGCAGTACTTC. Amino acid sequence: CASSPRGMSSYEQYF.

This clone was observed once. The chain employs TRBV6-5 and TRBJ2-7; 7 bases match TRBD1. This CDR3 contains 13 residues. Germline CDR1 MNHEY, CDR2 SVGAGI. V was clipped by 6 bases and J by 5 bases; unmatched bases: 7. This chain's CDR3 is CASRRQGSDEQYF. The CDR3 nucleotides are TGTGCCAGCAGGAGACAGGGAAGTGACGAGCAGTACTTC.

The chain joins TRBV25-1 to TRBJ1-2, with D perhaps TRBD1 (6 bases). Germline V gene sequence: CDR1 MGHDK, CDR2 SYGVNS. The V and J ends lost 2 bases and 6 bases respectively, with 13 bases between them. The CDR3 contains 14 residues. The CDR3: CASSEIYRAHGYTF. CDR3 in DNA: TGTGCCAGCAGTGAAATTTACAGGGCACATGGCTACACCTTC.

The genes are TRBV15 and TRBJ2-5; D ambiguous. The CDR3 has 11 residues. The germline CDR1 and CDR2 sequences are LNHNV and YYDKDF (reference sequence). Trimming removed 6 bases at V and 4 bases at J, with 6 bases between. This chain's CDR3 is CATRSVETQYF. DNA of the CDR3: TGTGCCACCAGAAGCGTAGAGACCCAGTACTTC. Together with reference TRBV15 and TRBJ2-5, the CDR3 gives the full variable domain: DAMVIQNPRYQVTQFGKPVTLSCSQTLNHNVMYWYQQKSSQAPKLLFHYYDKDFNNEADTPDNFQSRRPNTSFCFLDIRSPGLGDTAMYLCATRSVETQYFGPGTRLLVL.

The chain recombines TRBV6-6 with TRBJ2-5; unclear D gene. V shed 0 bases and J shed 1 base, with 9 bases lying between them. Per germline, CDR1 MNHNY and CDR2 SVGAGI (reference sequence). The CDR3 loop spans 15 amino acids. The CDR3 DNA is TGTGCCAGCAGTTACTCGCTCCAGACCCAAGAGACCCAGTACTTC. Translation gives CASSYSLQTQETQYF.

The chain uses TRBV19 and TRBJ1-5; D remains unclear. The CDR3 runs to 19 residues. With 2 bases removed from V and 2 bases from J, the gap between germline ends came to 22 bases. Germline V gene data show CDR1 as LNHDA and CDR2 as SQIVND (reference sequence). CDR3 nucleotide sequence: TGTGCCAGTAGTATACCCACCCCCGGGCCGGTCATAGGCAATCAGCCCCAGCATTTT. Translated: CASSIPTPGPVIGNQPQHF.

Concerning this clone itself: Other DNA sequences in this specimen translate into the identical CDR3. The genes are TRBV19 and TRBJ2-2; D gene uncertain. Germline V CDR1 and CDR2: LNHDA, SQIVND (reference sequence). This CDR3 contains 13 residues. Trimming cost V 7 bases and J 5 bases, with 11 bases left between them. The CDR3 spells CASTPQGTGELFF. The CDR3 DNA is TGTGCCAGTACCCCCCAAGGTACCGGGGAGCTGTTTTTT.

This chain connects TRBV7-3 to TRBJ2-4; a weak D match, TRBD2 (6 bases). The CDR3 spans 17 residues. The ends were cut back, 0 bases at V and 3 bases at J, with 15 bases in the middle. Looked up from germline, CDR1 is SGHTA and CDR2 is FQGTGA. Here the CDR3 reads CASSLTSGGYGKNIQYF. In DNA, the CDR3 is TGTGCCAGCAGCTTAACGTCAGGAGGGTATGGCAAAAACATTCAGTACTTC.

This rearrangement joins TRBV5-1 to TRBJ1-4; D remains ambiguous. CDR3 length: 14 residues. V lost 0 bases and J lost 9, with 12 bases in between. From germline, CDR1 is SGHRS and CDR2 YFSETQ. The CDR3 sequence is CASSLGADGQKLFF. CDR3 nucleotides: TGCGCCAGCAGCTTGGGGGCAGACGGGCAAAAACTGTTTTTT.

The rearrangement joins TRBV5-4 to TRBJ1-3; 7 bases fit TRBD1. The CDR3 is 12 amino acids. V lost 4 bases to trimming and J lost 8 bases; unmatched junction nucleotides: 3. Germline V gene lookup returns CDR1 SGHNT and CDR2 YYREEE (reference sequence). CDR3: CASSPQGDTIYF. For the CDR3, the DNA is TGTGCCAGCAGCCCCCAGGGGGACACCATATATTTT. The full variable domain, completed using reference TRBV5-4 and TRBJ1-3, is ETGVTQSPTHLIKTRGQQVTLRCSSQSGHNTVSWYQQALGQGPQFIFQYYREEENGRGNFPPRFSGLQFPNYSSELNVNALELDDSALYLCASSPQGDTIYFGEGSWLTVV.

This chain uses TRBV7-2 with TRBJ2-1; 7 positions agree with TRBD2. CDR1 and CDR2 from the germline V gene are SGHTA and FQGNSA. The CDR3 covers 16 residues. V shed 4 bases and J 4 bases; nucleotides not matched to a gene: 10. CDR3 nucleotides: TGTGCCAGCAGCTCCCCCCAGCGGGACGCTTACAATGAGCAGTTCTTC. Protein product: CASSSPQRDAYNEQFF. Looking up the rest from reference TRBV7-2 and TRBJ2-1 gives the full variable domain: GAGVSQSPSNKVTEKGKDVELRCDPISGHTALYWYRQSLGQGLEFLIYFQGNSAPDKSGLPSDRFSAERTGGSVSTLTIQRTQQEDSAVYLCASSSPQRDAYNEQFFGPGTRLTVL.

The chain is built from TRBV5-1 and TRBJ2-7; D gene ambiguous. V was cut by 4 bases and J by 1 base, with 15 bases left in between. The V gene's germline CDR1 is SGHRS and CDR2 YFSETQ. CDR3 length equals 15 residues. CDR3 nucleotide sequence: TGCGCCAGCAGCCTGGATACAACTGATTCCTACGAGCAGTACTTC. It yields the protein CASSLDTTDSYEQYF.

This chain connects TRBV7-2 to TRBJ2-3; the D is unclear. This CDR3 has 14 amino acids. CDR1 SGHTA and CDR2 FQGNSA come from the germline V gene. V lost 2 bases and J lost 5, with 11 bases in between. Here the CDR3 reads CASSLLGPGDTQYF. The CDR3 region has the DNA TGTGCCAGCAGCTTACTCGGGCCTGGAGATACGCAGTATTTT.

The chain couples TRBV7-8 to TRBJ1-5; possible D gene TRBD1, 5 bases. The germline CDR1 and CDR2 sequences are SGHVS and FQNEAQ. The V end lost 0 bases, the J end lost 5 bases, and 11 bases lay between the germline ends. The CDR3 covers 15 residues. The CDR3 loop is CASSLAWTSYQPQHF. DNA for the CDR3: TGTGCCAGCAGCTTAGCTTGGACAAGCTATCAGCCCCAGCATTTT.

The V call is TRBV5-6, the J call TRBJ1-2; D might be TRBD1 (6 bases). CDR3 length: 14 residues. Per germline, CDR1 SGHDT and CDR2 YYEEEE. With 3 bases removed from V and 4 bases from J, the gap between germline ends came to 13 bases. The CDR3: CASSYLTGSYGYTF. The CDR3 nucleotides read TGTGCCAGCAGCTACCTAACAGGGAGCTATGGCTACACCTTC.

In this sample, this clone turned up once. V usage is TRBV5-6 and J usage is TRBJ2-5, with 7 bases that match TRBD1. The germline V gene encodes CDR1 SGHDT and CDR2 YYEEEE. CDR3 size: 14 residues. Trimming took 3 bases from V and 5 from J; bases not matched to a gene: 7. CDR3 sequence reads: CASSSLRGLETQYF. The CDR3 DNA reads as TGTGCCAGCAGCTCCCTTAGGGGGCTCGAGACCCAGTACTTC.

CDR3 DNA: TGTGCCAGCAGCTTAGGCGGTAGGCGCCGCGGAGCTTTCTTT. Translation gives CASSLGGRRRGAFF. This chain joins TRBV11-2 and TRBJ1-1; D ambiguous. V lost 1 base and J 10 bases, leaving 16 bases between the germline ends. The germline CDR1 and CDR2 sequences are SGHAT and FQNNGV. The length of the CDR3 is 14 residues. Looking up the rest from reference TRBV11-2 and TRBJ1-1 gives the full variable domain: EAGVAQSPRYKIIEKRQSVAFWCNPISGHATLYWYQQILGQGPKLLIQFQNNGVVDDSQLPKDRFSAERLKGVDSTLKIQPAKLEDSAVYLCASSLGGRRRGAFFGQGTRLTVV.